Listed here are 11 T cell receptor beta chains from one sample, sequenced in a study of T cell responses to AZD1222 COVID-19 vaccine. TCRdb's table, derived via immunoSEQ multiplex PCR, lists solely in-frame clones and lacks some. The sample has roughly 120,000 clones, over 75% seen once. The material sequenced was peripheral blood, taken on day 0 of AZD1222 vaccination. These receptors originate from an adult in good health.

The V and J genes are TRBV6-1 and TRBJ2-1, with D perhaps TRBD1 (6 bases). The V gene's germline CDR1 is MNHNS and CDR2 SASEGT. This CDR3 spans 15 amino acids. The ends were cut back, 1 base at V and 10 bases at J, with 17 bases in the middle. Written as DNA, the CDR3 is TGTGCCAGCAGTGAAGTCTGGACAGCTCCAACGGAGCAGTTCTTC. Residues: CASSEVWTAPTEQFF.

The chain uses TRBV6-5 and TRBJ2-1; unclear D gene. The germline V gene has CDR1 MNHEY and CDR2 SVGAGI. This CDR3 is built from 13 residues. Trimming stripped 5 bases from V and 4 bases from J, with 9 bases between. The DNA for the CDR3 is TGTGCCAGCAGTAAAAGAAGATACAATGAGCAGTTCTTC. As protein: CASSKRRYNEQFF.

The rearrangement joins TRBV30 to TRBJ2-1; D is unclear. The V end was cut by 0 bases, the J end by 1 base, with 7 bases between. The germline V gene has CDR1 GTSNPN and CDR2 SVGIG (reference sequence). CDR3 length: 14 residues. The CDR3 DNA is TGTGCCTGGAGTGTAATGGCATCCTACAATGAGCAGTTCTTC. Encoded protein: CAWSVMASYNEQFF.

The genes are TRBV9 and TRBJ2-1, with a possible D match to TRBD2 (6 bases). Looked up from germline, CDR1 is SGDLS and CDR2 is YYNGEE. The CDR3 totals 14 residues. V was trimmed by 4 bases and J by 3 bases, leaving 11 bases between them. In nucleotides, the CDR3 is TGTGCCAGCAGCCCCTCCGGGGGCTACAATGAGCAGTTCTTC. Amino acids: CASSPSGGYNEQFF.

The V call is TRBV7-2, the J call TRBJ2-5; D is possibly TRBD1 (6 bases). Germline lookup yields CDR1 SGHTA and CDR2 FQGNSA. This CDR3 region has 14 residues. V was shortened by 3 bases and J by 1 base, with 9 bases between the two germline ends. The DNA for the CDR3 is TGTGCCAGCAGCTTTAGGACAGCCCAAGAGACCCAGTACTTC. Amino acids: CASSFRTAQETQYF.

Written as DNA, the CDR3 is TGTGCCAGCAGCTTAGTGCAGGATCCTAATTCACCCCTCCACTTT. Translating it yields CASSLVQDPNSPLHF. The gene calls are TRBV11-2 and TRBJ1-6; D not resolved. This CDR3 has 15 residues. The V and J ends lost 1 base and 6 bases respectively, with 10 bases between them. Germline CDR1 SGHAT, CDR2 FQNNGV.

The gene calls are TRBV12-3 or TRBV12-4 and TRBJ2-3; D gene ambiguous. The CDR3 spans 10 residues. Deletions cut 8 bases from V and 5 bases from J, with 5 bases between. The CDR3 is CASRGDTQYF. In DNA, the CDR3 is TGTGCCAGCCGAGGAGATACGCAGTATTTT.

This clone was observed once. The rearrangement joins TRBV2 to TRBJ2-7; TRBD1 is a possible D gene (6 bases). Trimming stripped 4 bases from V and 7 bases from J, with 17 bases between. The CDR3 extends over 14 amino acids. Germline V gene sequence: CDR1 SNHLY, CDR2 FYNNEI. The CDR3 spells CASSGVPSDREQYF. The CDR3 coding sequence is TGTGCCAGCAGTGGGGTCCCCTCTGACAGGGAGCAGTACTTC.

The chain employs TRBV19 and TRBJ1-2; unclear D gene. The CDR3 spans 14 residues. V lost 2 bases, J lost 8 bases, and 15 bases lay in between. From germline, CDR1 is LNHDA and CDR2 SQIVND (reference sequence). Written as DNA, the CDR3 is TGTGCCAGTAGTATATTGCCCGTGCCTGGGGGCTACACCTTC. Translated, it gives CASSILPVPGGYTF. Drawing the rest from reference TRBV19 and TRBJ1-2, the complete variable domain is DGGITQSPKYLFRKEGQNVTLSCEQNLNHDAMYWYRQDPGQGLRLIYYSQIVNDFQKGDIAEGYSVSREKKESFPLTVTSAQKNPTAFYLCASSILPVPGGYTFGSGTRLTVV.

The rearrangement links TRBV7-8 to TRBJ2-7; possible D gene TRBD2, 5 bases. CDR1 SGHVS and CDR2 FQNEAQ come from the germline V gene. This CDR3 has 15 amino acids. V gave up 1 base and J gave up 3 bases, with 13 bases separating them. CDR3 in amino acids: CASSLGSSSVYEQYF. The DNA for the CDR3 is TGTGCCAGCAGCTTAGGCTCTAGCTCGGTCTACGAGCAGTACTTC.

This chain joins TRBV7-3 and TRBJ2-1, with TRBD2 matching 8 bases. Germline CDR1 reads SGHTA; CDR2 reads FQGTGA. This CDR3 is 15 amino acids long. V shed 5 bases and J 1 base; nucleotides not matched to a gene: 4. CDR3 nucleotides: TGTGCCAGCAGCCTTAGCGGGGCATCCTACAATGAGCAGTTCTTC. Protein product: CASSLSGASYNEQFF.